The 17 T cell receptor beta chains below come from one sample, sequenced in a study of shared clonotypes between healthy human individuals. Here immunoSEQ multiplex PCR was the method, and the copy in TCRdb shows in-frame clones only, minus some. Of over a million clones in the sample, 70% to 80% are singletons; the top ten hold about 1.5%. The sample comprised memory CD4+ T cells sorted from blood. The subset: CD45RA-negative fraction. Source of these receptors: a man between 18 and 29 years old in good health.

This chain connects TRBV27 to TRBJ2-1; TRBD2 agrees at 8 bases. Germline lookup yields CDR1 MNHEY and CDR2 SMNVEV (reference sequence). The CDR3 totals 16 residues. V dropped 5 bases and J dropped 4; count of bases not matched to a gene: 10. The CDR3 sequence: CASSPISGRNYNEQFF. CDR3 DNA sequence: TGTGCCAGCAGTCCGATCAGCGGGAGAAATTACAATGAGCAGTTCTTC.

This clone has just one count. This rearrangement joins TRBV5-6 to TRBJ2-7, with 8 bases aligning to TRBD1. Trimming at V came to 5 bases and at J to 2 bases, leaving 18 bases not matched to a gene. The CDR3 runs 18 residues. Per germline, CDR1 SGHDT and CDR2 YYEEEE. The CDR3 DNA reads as TGTGCCAGCAGGGGGAAAACCCAAAAGACAGGGGAAACCTACGAGCAGTACTTC. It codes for CASRGKTQKTGETYEQYF.

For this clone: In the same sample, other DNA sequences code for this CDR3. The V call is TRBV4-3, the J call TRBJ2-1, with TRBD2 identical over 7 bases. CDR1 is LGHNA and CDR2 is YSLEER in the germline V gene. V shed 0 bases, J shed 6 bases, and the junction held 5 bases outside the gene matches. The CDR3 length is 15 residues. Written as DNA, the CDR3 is TGCGCCAGCAGCCAAGAGGGCGGGAGAGGCAATGAGCAGTTCTTC. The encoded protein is CASSQEGGRGNEQFF.

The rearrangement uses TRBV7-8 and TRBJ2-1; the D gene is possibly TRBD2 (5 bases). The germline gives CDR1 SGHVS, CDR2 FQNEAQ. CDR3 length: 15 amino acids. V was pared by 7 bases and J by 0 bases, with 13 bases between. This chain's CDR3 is CASTQPGISYNEQFF. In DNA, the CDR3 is TGTGCCAGCACCCAACCCGGGATCTCCTACAATGAGCAGTTCTTC.

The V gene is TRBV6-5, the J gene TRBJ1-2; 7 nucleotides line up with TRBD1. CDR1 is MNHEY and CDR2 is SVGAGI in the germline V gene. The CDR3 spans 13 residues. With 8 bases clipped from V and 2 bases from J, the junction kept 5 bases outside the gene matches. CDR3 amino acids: CASGGGANYGYTF. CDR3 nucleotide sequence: TGTGCCAGCGGAGGGGGCGCGAACTATGGCTACACCTTC.

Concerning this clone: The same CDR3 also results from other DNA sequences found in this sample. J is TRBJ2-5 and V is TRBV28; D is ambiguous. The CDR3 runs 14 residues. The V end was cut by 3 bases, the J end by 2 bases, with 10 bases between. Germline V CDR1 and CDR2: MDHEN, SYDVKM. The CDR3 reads CASSLEGRQETQYF. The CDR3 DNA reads TGTGCCAGCAGTTTGGAAGGCAGGCAAGAGACCCAGTACTTC.

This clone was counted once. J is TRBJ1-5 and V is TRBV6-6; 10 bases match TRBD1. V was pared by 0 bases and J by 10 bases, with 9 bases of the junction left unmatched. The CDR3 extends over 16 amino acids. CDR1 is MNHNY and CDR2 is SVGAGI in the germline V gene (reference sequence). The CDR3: CASSYSTGQGIKPQHF. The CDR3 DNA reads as TGTGCCAGCAGTTACTCAACGGGACAGGGGATCAAACCCCAGCATTTT.

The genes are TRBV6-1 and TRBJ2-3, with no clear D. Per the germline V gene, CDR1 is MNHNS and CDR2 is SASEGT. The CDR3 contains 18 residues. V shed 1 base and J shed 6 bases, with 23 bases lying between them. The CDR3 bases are TGTGCCAGCAGTGAAGTTTTAGGGCAACGATACGTACGGGATACGCAGTATTTT. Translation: CASSEVLGQRYVRDTQYF.

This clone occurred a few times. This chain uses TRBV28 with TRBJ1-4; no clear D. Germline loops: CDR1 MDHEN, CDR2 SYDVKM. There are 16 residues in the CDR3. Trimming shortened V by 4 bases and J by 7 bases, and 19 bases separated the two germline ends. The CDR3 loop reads CASSSTERKAGEKLFF. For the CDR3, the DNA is TGTGCCAGCAGTTCGACCGAGCGGAAAGCGGGTGAAAAACTGTTTTTT.

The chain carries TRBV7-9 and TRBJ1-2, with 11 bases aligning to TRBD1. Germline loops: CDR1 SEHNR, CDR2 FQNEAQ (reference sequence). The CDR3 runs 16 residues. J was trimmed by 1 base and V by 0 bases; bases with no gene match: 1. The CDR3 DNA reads TGTGCCAGCAGCTTAGCGGGGACAGGGGGTAACTATGGCTACACCTTC. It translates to CASSLAGTGGNYGYTF. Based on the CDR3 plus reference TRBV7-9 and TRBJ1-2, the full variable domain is DTGVSQNPRHKITKRGQNVTFRCDPISEHNRLYWYRQTLGQGPEFLTYFQNEAQLEKSRLLSDRFSAERPKGSFSTLEIQRTEQGDSAMYLCASSLAGTGGNYGYTFGSGTRLTVV.

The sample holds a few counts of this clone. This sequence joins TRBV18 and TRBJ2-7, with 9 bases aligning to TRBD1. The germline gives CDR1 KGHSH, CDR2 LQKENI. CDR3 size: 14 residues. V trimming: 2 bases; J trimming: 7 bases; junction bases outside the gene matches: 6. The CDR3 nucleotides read TGTGCCAGCTCACCAAGGCGACAGGGGGAGGAGCAGTACTTC. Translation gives CASSPRRQGEEQYF.

CDR3 residues: CASKRTFNEKLFF. Here the CDR3 DNA reads TGTGCCAGCAAGAGGACGTTTAATGAAAAACTGTTTTTT. This chain joins TRBV6-1 and TRBJ1-4, with D hard to call. The CDR3 loop spans 13 amino acids. Per the germline V gene, CDR1 is MNHNS and CDR2 is SASEGT. The V end lost 7 bases, the J end lost 4 bases, and 10 bases lay between the germline ends.

The CDR3 region has the DNA TGTGCCATCAGTGAGGGGGTAAGCTCTGGAAACACCATATATTTT. It yields the protein CAISEGVSSGNTIYF. V and J are TRBV10-3 and TRBJ1-3; D remains ambiguous. Per the germline V gene, CDR1 is ENHRY and CDR2 is SYGVKD. There are 15 residues in the CDR3. The V end was cut by 2 bases, the J end by 0 bases, with 8 bases between.

The CDR3 spells CASRTGIQETQYF. The CDR3 DNA is TGTGCCAGCAGGACAGGAATACAAGAGACCCAGTACTTC. The chain couples TRBV7-2 to TRBJ2-5; weak D call: TRBD1 (6 bases). Germline loops: CDR1 SGHTA, CDR2 FQGNSA. V was cut by 6 bases and J by 2 bases, with 10 bases left in between. This CDR3 region has 13 residues.

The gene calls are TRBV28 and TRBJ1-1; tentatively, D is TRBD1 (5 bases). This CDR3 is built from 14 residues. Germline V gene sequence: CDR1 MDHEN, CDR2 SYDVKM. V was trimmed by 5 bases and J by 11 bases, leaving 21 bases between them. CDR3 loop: CASSPVAIRGEAFF. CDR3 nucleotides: TGTGCCAGCAGTCCCGTTGCGATACGGGGGGAGGCTTTCTTT. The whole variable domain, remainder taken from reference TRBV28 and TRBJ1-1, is DVKVTQSSRYLVKRTGEKVFLECVQDMDHENMFWYRQDPGLGLRLIYFSYDVKMKEKGDIPEGYSVSREKKERFSLILESASTNQTSMYLCASSPVAIRGEAFFGQGTRLTVV.

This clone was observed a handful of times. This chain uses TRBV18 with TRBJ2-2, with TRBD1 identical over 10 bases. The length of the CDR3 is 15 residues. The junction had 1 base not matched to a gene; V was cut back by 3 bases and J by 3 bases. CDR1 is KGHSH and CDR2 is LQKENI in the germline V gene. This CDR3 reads CASSPGTGDTGELFF. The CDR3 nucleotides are TGTGCCAGCTCACCCGGGACAGGGGACACCGGGGAGCTGTTTTTT. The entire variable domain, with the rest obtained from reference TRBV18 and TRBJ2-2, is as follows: NAGVMQNPRHLVRRRGQEARLRCSPMKGHSHVYWYRQLPEEGLKFMVYLQKENIIDESGMPKERFSAEFPKEGPSILRIQQVVRGDSAAYFCASSPGTGDTGELFFGEGSRLTVL.

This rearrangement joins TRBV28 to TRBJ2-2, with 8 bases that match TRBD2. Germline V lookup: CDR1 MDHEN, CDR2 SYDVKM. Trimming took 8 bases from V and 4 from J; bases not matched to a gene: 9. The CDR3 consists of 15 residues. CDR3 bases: TGTGCCAGCCAGGTCGGGGGGGCCGGCACCGGGGAGCTGTTTTTT. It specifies CASQVGGAGTGELFF.